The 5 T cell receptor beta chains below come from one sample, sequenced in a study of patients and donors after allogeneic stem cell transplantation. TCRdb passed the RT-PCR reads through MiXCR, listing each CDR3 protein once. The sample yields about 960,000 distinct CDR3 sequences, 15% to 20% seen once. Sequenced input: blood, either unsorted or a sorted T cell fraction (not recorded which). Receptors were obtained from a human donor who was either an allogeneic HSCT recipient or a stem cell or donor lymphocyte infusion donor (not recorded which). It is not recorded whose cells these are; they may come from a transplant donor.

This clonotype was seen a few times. In DNA, the CDR3 is TGTGCCAGCGCCCGACTGGAAACGAATGAGCAGTTCTTC. Translation: CASARLETNEQFF. The chain is built from TRBV2 and TRBJ2-1; D ambiguous. The CDR3 sequence is 13 residues long. Germline loops: CDR1 SNHLY, CDR2 FYNNEI. V lost 8 bases, J lost 7 bases, and 15 bases lay in between.

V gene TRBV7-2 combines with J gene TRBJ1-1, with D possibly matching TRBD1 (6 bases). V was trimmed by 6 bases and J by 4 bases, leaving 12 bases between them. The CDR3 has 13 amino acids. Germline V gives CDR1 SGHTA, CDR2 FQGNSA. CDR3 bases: TGTGCCAGCAGTTACGCGGGGGCCACTGAAGCTTTCTTT. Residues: CASSYAGATEAFF.

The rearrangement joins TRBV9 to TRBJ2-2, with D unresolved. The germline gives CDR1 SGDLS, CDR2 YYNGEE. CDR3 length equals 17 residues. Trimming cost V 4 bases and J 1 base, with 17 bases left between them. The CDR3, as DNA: TGTGCCAGCAGCTTCAAGCCTCTCCGGAGGAACACCGGGGAGCTGTTTTTT. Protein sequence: CASSFKPLRRNTGELFF.

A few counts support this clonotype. This CDR3 reads CATSRTGGGDQPQHF. The CDR3 DNA reads as TGTGCCACCTCTCGGACAGGGGGCGGAGATCAGCCCCAGCATTTT. The chain has TRBV12-3 or TRBV12-4 and TRBJ1-5, with TRBD1 matching over 11 bases. CDR3 length: 15 amino acids. V dropped 10 bases and J dropped 5; count of bases not matched to a gene: 10.

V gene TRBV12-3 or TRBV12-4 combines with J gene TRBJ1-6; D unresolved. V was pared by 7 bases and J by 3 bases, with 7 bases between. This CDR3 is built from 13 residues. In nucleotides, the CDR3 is TGTGCCAGCAAATGGGACTATAATTCACCCCTCCACTTT. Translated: CASKWDYNSPLHF.